This is a list of T cell receptor beta chains from one sample in a study of OX40 agonist ivuxolimab in advanced cancers. Data came from immunoSEQ multiplex PCR; TCRdb stores just in-frame clones and leaves some out. The table records about 62,000 clones, roughly 85% of them present only once. The sample in question was CD4+ or CD8+ T cells sorted from blood, obtained in a trial of the OX40 agonist ivuxolimab. The receptors derive from an adult with an advanced solid tumor such as melanoma, head and neck, liver or kidney cancer. Each CDR3 is given with its conserved first and last residue. D genes are given only for firm matches. A clone size is listed for some rows: how often the clone was seen (once, few, many), or a class if it is expanded.

d_call: -; clone_size: -; j_call: TRBJ2-2; v_call: TRBV10-3; cdr3_nt: TGTGCCATCAGAGGGGACCCTGAAGAGACCGGGGAGCTGTTTTTT; cdr3_aa: CAIRGDPEETGELFF
d_call: TRBD2; clone_size: once; j_call: TRBJ2-7; v_call: TRBV7-2; cdr3_nt: TGTGCCAGCAGCTTGACCGGGACTAGCGGTTCCTACGAGCAGTACTTC; cdr3_aa: CASSLTGTSGSYEQYF
d_call: -; clone_size: few; j_call: TRBJ1-1; v_call: TRBV5-8; cdr3_nt: TGTGCCAGCAGCTTGACCAAGAACACTGAAGCTTTCTTT; cdr3_aa: CASSLTKNTEAFF
d_call: -; clone_size: -; j_call: TRBJ2-5; v_call: TRBV11-2; cdr3_nt: TGTGCCAGCAGCAACACCGGGACGGAGGAGACCCAGTACTTC; cdr3_aa: CASSNTGTEETQYF
d_call: TRBD2; clone_size: -; j_call: TRBJ2-1; v_call: TRBV25-1; cdr3_nt: TGTGCCAGTTCGGCGGGAGGGCCGGACAATGAGCAGTTCTTC; cdr3_aa: CASSAGGPDNEQFF
d_call: TRBD2; clone_size: -; j_call: TRBJ2-1; v_call: TRBV5-1; cdr3_nt: TGCGCCAGCAGCTTAGACTCAGCGGGAGGTTCCTACAATGAGCAGTTCTTC; cdr3_aa: CASSLDSAGGSYNEQFF
d_call: -; clone_size: once; j_call: TRBJ2-7; v_call: TRBV5-5; cdr3_nt: TGTGCCAGCAGCTTTACAGGTGGTGCCTACGAGCAGTACTTC; cdr3_aa: CASSFTGGAYEQYF
d_call: TRBD2; clone_size: -; j_call: TRBJ2-3; v_call: TRBV7-3; cdr3_nt: TGTGCCAGCAGTGAACTAGCGGGGAACACAGATACGCAGTATTTT; cdr3_aa: CASSELAGNTDTQYF
d_call: TRBD1; clone_size: few; j_call: TRBJ1-1; v_call: TRBV18; cdr3_nt: TGTGCCAGCTCAATGGACAGGATGAACACTGAAGCTTTCTTT; cdr3_aa: CASSMDRMNTEAFF
d_call: -; clone_size: -; j_call: TRBJ2-5; v_call: TRBV6-6; cdr3_nt: TGTGCCAGCAGTTACGGCGGGGCCGACCAAGAGACCCAGTACTTC; cdr3_aa: CASSYGGADQETQYF
d_call: -; clone_size: -; j_call: TRBJ1-4; v_call: TRBV2; cdr3_nt: TGTGCCAGCAGTGAGAGGCGAGGAAATGAAAAACTGTTTTTT; cdr3_aa: CASSERRGNEKLFF
d_call: -; clone_size: -; j_call: TRBJ2-6; v_call: TRBV9; cdr3_nt: TGTGCCAGCGGCCTGGTCGGTGGGGCCAACGTCCTGACTTTC; cdr3_aa: CASGLVGGANVLTF
d_call: -; clone_size: -; j_call: TRBJ2-3; v_call: TRBV19; cdr3_nt: TGTGCCAGTAGTCCCCGGCGGGATACGCAGTATTTT; cdr3_aa: CASSPRRDTQYF
d_call: -; clone_size: -; j_call: TRBJ2-7; v_call: TRBV10-2; cdr3_nt: TGCGCCAGCAGTGCCCCCGAGGGGGGGATGTCCTACGAGCAGTACTTC; cdr3_aa: CASSAPEGGMSYEQYF
d_call: -; clone_size: -; j_call: TRBJ1-5; v_call: TRBV7-2; cdr3_nt: TGTGCCAGCAGCCAACAGAATCAGCCCCAGCATTTT; cdr3_aa: CASSQQNQPQHF
d_call: -; clone_size: -; j_call: TRBJ2-1; v_call: TRBV7-9; cdr3_nt: TGTGCCAGCAGCCCCCTATCCAATGAGCAGTTCTTC; cdr3_aa: CASSPLSNEQFF
d_call: TRBD1; clone_size: -; j_call: TRBJ2-6; v_call: TRBV28; cdr3_nt: TGTGCCAGCAGTTTAAGACAGGGGTATGGGGCCAACGTCCTGACTTTC; cdr3_aa: CASSLRQGYGANVLTF
d_call: -; clone_size: -; j_call: TRBJ2-1; v_call: TRBV19; cdr3_nt: TGTGCCAGTAGTATAGCGGTTGAGCAGTTCTTC; cdr3_aa: CASSIAVEQFF
d_call: TRBD2; clone_size: -; j_call: TRBJ2-7; v_call: TRBV18; cdr3_nt: TGTGCCAGCTCACCCGGACTAGCGGGGGAAGGGTACGAGCAGTACTTC; cdr3_aa: CASSPGLAGEGYEQYF
d_call: -; clone_size: -; j_call: TRBJ2-7; v_call: TRBV15; cdr3_nt: TGTGCCACCCAGGAGGCGGGAAGCTACGAGCAGTACTTC; cdr3_aa: CATQEAGSYEQYF
d_call: -; clone_size: -; j_call: TRBJ1-1; v_call: TRBV5-1; cdr3_nt: TGCGCCAGCAGCCGCGGAGGGGACACTGAAGCTTTCTTT; cdr3_aa: CASSRGGDTEAFF
d_call: TRBD1; clone_size: -; j_call: TRBJ1-2; v_call: TRBV2; cdr3_nt: TGTGCCAGCAGGCCGACAGGGGAAGGCTATGGCTACACCTTC; cdr3_aa: CASRPTGEGYGYTF
d_call: -; clone_size: -; j_call: TRBJ2-3; v_call: TRBV29-1; cdr3_nt: TGCAGCGTTGAAGAGCCTATCAAAGGAGATACGCAGTATTTT; cdr3_aa: CSVEEPIKGDTQYF
d_call: TRBD2; clone_size: -; j_call: TRBJ2-7; v_call: TRBV10-1; cdr3_nt: TGCGCCAGCACCACGGGGGGGTCTTACTCCTACGAGCAGTACTTC; cdr3_aa: CASTTGGSYSYEQYF
d_call: TRBD1; clone_size: -; j_call: TRBJ1-5; v_call: TRBV28; cdr3_nt: TGTGCCAGCTACAGGGGAAATCAGCCCCAGCATTTT; cdr3_aa: CASYRGNQPQHF
d_call: -; clone_size: -; j_call: TRBJ2-7; v_call: TRBV29-1; cdr3_nt: TGCAGCGTTGAAAAGGAGTCGAACGAGCAGTACTTC; cdr3_aa: CSVEKESNEQYF
d_call: TRBD2; clone_size: -; j_call: TRBJ2-7; v_call: TRBV4-1; cdr3_nt: TGCGCCAGCAGCCAAGCTGGGACTAGCGGGGCCTACGAGCAGTACTTC; cdr3_aa: CASSQAGTSGAYEQYF
d_call: -; clone_size: -; j_call: TRBJ2-7; v_call: TRBV5-1; cdr3_nt: TGCGCCAGCAGCTTGGCCTGGGGGGTGGACGAGCAGTACTTC; cdr3_aa: CASSLAWGVDEQYF
d_call: -; clone_size: -; j_call: TRBJ1-1; v_call: TRBV18; cdr3_nt: TGTGCCAGCTCGAGCGGACTGAACACTGAAGCTTTCTTT; cdr3_aa: CASSSGLNTEAFF
d_call: -; clone_size: -; j_call: TRBJ1-1; v_call: TRBV7-9; cdr3_nt: TGTGCCAGCAGCTTAACCCCAAGTATTTTCTTT; cdr3_aa: CASSLTPSIFF
d_call: -; clone_size: -; j_call: TRBJ2-7; v_call: TRBV11-2; cdr3_nt: TGTGCCAGCAGCTTAGAAAGCAGGTTCTCCTACGAGCAGTACTTC; cdr3_aa: CASSLESRFSYEQYF
d_call: -; clone_size: few; j_call: TRBJ2-7; v_call: TRBV5-8; cdr3_nt: TGTGCCAGCAGCTTTACAGGTGGTGCCTACGAGCAGTACTTC; cdr3_aa: CASSFTGGAYEQYF
d_call: TRBD2; clone_size: -; j_call: TRBJ2-1; v_call: TRBV2; cdr3_nt: TGTGCCAGCAGTGAGCCGAGATTTCGGGGGGGCCGCGATGAGCAGTTCTTC; cdr3_aa: CASSEPRFRGGRDEQFF
d_call: -; clone_size: -; j_call: TRBJ2-3; v_call: TRBV19; cdr3_nt: TGTGCCAGTAAGCCTCCTAGCGGCACAGATACGCAGTATTTT; cdr3_aa: CASKPPSGTDTQYF
d_call: -; clone_size: -; j_call: TRBJ2-3; v_call: TRBV19; cdr3_nt: TGTGCCAGTAGAAGGTCCGGGGGGCGGGCAGATACGCAGTATTTT; cdr3_aa: CASRRSGGRADTQYF
d_call: -; clone_size: -; j_call: TRBJ1-4; v_call: TRBV7-2; cdr3_nt: TGTGCCAGCAGCGCTCCTCCGCTAGGGGAAAAACTGTTTTTT; cdr3_aa: CASSAPPLGEKLFF
d_call: -; clone_size: -; j_call: TRBJ2-7; v_call: TRBV7-3; cdr3_nt: TGTGCCAGCAGCCCTGACAGTTCCTACGAGCAGTACTTC; cdr3_aa: CASSPDSSYEQYF
d_call: -; clone_size: -; j_call: TRBJ1-4; v_call: TRBV6-1; cdr3_nt: TGTGCCAGCACTAGAACAGCAACTAATGAAAAACTGTTTTTT; cdr3_aa: CASTRTATNEKLFF
d_call: TRBD2; clone_size: once; j_call: TRBJ2-3; v_call: TRBV29-1; cdr3_nt: TGCAGCGACATAGCGGGAGGTACGCAGTATTTT; cdr3_aa: CSDIAGGTQYF
d_call: -; clone_size: -; j_call: TRBJ2-7; v_call: TRBV6-5; cdr3_nt: TGTGCCAGCAGTTACGGTCGGCTCTACGAGCAGTACTTC; cdr3_aa: CASSYGRLYEQYF
d_call: TRBD1; clone_size: -; j_call: TRBJ2-5; v_call: TRBV6-5; cdr3_nt: TGTGCCAGCAGTTACTCGGGACAGGGGGAGACCCAGTACTTC; cdr3_aa: CASSYSGQGETQYF
d_call: -; clone_size: once; j_call: TRBJ2-7; v_call: TRBV14; cdr3_nt: TGTGCCAGCAGCCATTGGAGCAGAGGGAACTACGAGCAGTACTTC; cdr3_aa: CASSHWSRGNYEQYF
d_call: TRBD1; clone_size: -; j_call: TRBJ1-4; v_call: TRBV23-1; cdr3_nt: TGCGCCAGCAGGACGGACAGGGGAGGCGAAAAACTGTTTTTT; cdr3_aa: CASRTDRGGEKLFF
d_call: -; clone_size: -; j_call: TRBJ2-6; v_call: TRBV28; cdr3_nt: TGTGCCAGCAGTTTTCAGGGCTCTGGGGCCAACGTCCTGACTTTC; cdr3_aa: CASSFQGSGANVLTF
d_call: -; clone_size: -; j_call: TRBJ2-7; v_call: TRBV29-1; cdr3_nt: TGCAGCGTTGAAGTCCCAGGGCTCGGTACCTACGAGCAGTACTTC; cdr3_aa: CSVEVPGLGTYEQYF